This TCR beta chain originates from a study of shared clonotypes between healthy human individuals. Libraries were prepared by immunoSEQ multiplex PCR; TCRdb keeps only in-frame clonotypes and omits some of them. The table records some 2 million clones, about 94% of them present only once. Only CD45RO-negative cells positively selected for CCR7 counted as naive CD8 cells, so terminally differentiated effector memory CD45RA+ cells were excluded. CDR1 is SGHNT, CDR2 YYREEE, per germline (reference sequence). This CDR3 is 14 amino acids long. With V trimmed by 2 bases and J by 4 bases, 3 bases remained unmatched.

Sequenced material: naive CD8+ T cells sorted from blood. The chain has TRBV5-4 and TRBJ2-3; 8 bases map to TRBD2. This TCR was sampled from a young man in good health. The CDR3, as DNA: TGTGCCAGCAGCTTCGCTAGCGGGTCAGATACGCAGTATTTT. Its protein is CASSFASGSDTQYF.